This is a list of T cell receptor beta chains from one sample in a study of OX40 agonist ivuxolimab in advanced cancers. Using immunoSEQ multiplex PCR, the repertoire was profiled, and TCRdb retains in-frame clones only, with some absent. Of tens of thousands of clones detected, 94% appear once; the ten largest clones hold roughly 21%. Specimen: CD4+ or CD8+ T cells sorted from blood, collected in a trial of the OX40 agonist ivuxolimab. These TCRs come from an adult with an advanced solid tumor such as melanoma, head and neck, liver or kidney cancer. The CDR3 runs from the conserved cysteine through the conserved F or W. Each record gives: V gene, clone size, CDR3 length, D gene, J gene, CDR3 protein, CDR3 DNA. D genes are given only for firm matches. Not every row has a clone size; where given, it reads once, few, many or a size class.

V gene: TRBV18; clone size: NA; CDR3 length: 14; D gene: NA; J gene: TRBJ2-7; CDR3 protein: CASSPPLTRGEQYF; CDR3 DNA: TGTGCCAGCTCACCTCCTCTGACCCGGGGAGAGCAGTACTTC
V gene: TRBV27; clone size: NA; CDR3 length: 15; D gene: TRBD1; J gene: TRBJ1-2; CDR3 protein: CASSLSIGGGDGYTF; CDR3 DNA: TGTGCCAGCAGTTTATCGATTGGAGGGGGCGATGGCTACACCTTC
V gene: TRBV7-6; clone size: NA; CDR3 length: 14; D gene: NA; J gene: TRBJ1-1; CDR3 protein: CASSLAGESTEAFF; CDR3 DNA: TGTGCCAGCAGCTTAGCGGGGGAGAGCACTGAAGCTTTCTTT
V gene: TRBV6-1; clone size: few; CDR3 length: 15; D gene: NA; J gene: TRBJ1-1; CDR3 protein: CASSEARILNTEAFF; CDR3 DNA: TGTGCCAGCAGTGAAGCGCGGATTCTGAACACTGAAGCTTTCTTT
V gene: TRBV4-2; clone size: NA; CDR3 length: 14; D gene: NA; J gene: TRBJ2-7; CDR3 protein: CASSQAGPMGGQYF; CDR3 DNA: TGTGCCAGCAGCCAAGCCGGGCCCATGGGGGGGCAGTACTTC
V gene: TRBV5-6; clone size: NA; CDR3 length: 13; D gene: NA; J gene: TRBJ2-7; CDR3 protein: CASSRLEQDEQYF; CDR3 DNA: TGTGCCAGCAGTCGACTCGAGCAGGACGAGCAGTACTTC
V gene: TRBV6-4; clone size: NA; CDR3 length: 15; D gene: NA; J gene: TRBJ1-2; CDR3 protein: CASSDLPGSNYGYTF; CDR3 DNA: TGTGCCAGCAGTGACTTGCCGGGTTCTAACTATGGCTACACCTTC
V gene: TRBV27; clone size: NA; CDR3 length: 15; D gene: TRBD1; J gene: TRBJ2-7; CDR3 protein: CASSFPGQGLAEQYF; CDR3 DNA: TGTGCCAGCAGCTTTCCGGGACAGGGGTTGGCCGAGCAGTACTTC
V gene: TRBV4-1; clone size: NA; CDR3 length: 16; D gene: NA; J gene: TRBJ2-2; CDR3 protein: CASSQEPPGQIGELFF; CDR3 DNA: TGCGCCAGCAGCCAAGAGCCGCCAGGGCAGATCGGGGAGCTGTTTTTT
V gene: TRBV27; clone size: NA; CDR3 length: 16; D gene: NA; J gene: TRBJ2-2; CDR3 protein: CASAKGLLANTGELFF; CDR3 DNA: TGTGCCAGCGCCAAGGGGCTTCTCGCGAACACCGGGGAGCTGTTTTTT
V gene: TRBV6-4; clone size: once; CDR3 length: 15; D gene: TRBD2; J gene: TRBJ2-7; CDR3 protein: CASSELPGLVYEQYF; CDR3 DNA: TGTGCCAGCAGTGAACTTCCGGGACTAGTCTACGAGCAGTACTTC
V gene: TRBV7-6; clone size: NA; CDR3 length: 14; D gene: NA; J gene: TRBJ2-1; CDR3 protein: CALQRLVINNEQFF; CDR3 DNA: TGTGCCCTACAACGGCTAGTAATAAACAATGAGCAGTTCTTC
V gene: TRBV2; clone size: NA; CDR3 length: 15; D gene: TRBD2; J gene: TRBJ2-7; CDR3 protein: CASRRPTSGSYEQYF; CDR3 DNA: TGTGCCAGCAGGAGGCCGACTAGCGGCTCCTACGAGCAGTACTTC
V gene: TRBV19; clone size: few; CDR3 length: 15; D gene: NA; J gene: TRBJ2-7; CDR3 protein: CASSTWRKDSYEQYF; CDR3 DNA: TGTGCCAGTAGTACATGGCGGAAAGACTCCTACGAGCAGTACTTC
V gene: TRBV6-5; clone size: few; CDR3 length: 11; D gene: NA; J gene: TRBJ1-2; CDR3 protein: CASGGKVGYTF; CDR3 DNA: TGTGCCAGCGGGGGGAAGGTGGGCTACACCTTC
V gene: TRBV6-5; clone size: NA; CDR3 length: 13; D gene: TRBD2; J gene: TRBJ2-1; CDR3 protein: CASRPGLAGAQFF; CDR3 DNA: TGTGCCAGCCGACCGGGACTAGCGGGAGCGCAGTTCTTC
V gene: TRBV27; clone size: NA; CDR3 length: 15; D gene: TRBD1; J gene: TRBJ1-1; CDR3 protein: CASSLWTGMNTEAFF; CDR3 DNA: TGTGCCAGCAGTTTATGGACAGGGATGAACACTGAAGCTTTCTTT
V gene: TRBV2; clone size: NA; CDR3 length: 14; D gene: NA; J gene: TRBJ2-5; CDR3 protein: CASSEGQGLETQYF; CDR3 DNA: TGTGCCAGCAGTGAAGGGCAGGGGTTGGAGACCCAGTACTTC
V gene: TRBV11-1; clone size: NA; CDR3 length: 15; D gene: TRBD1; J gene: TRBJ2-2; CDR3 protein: CASSFTSGGSGELFF; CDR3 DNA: TGTGCCAGCAGCTTTACGTCAGGGGGTAGCGGGGAGCTGTTTTTT
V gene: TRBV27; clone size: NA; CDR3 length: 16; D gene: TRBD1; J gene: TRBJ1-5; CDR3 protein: CASSLSGPGGNQPQHF; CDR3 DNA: TGTGCCAGCAGTTTATCGGGGCCAGGGGGTAATCAGCCCCAGCATTTT
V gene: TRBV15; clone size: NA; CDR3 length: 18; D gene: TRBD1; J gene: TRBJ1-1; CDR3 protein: CATSRDFGLDRGGPEAFF; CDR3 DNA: TGTGCCACCAGCAGAGATTTTGGACTGGACAGGGGGGGACCTGAAGCTTTCTTT
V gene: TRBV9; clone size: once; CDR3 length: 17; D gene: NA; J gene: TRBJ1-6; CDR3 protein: CASSVGGQGPYNSPLHF; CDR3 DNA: TGTGCCAGCAGCGTTGGAGGGCAGGGCCCCTATAATTCACCCCTCCACTTT
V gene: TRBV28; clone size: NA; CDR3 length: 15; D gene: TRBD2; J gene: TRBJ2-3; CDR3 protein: CASSWTSVSTDTQYF; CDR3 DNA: TGTGCCAGCAGTTGGACTAGCGTTAGCACAGATACGCAGTATTTT
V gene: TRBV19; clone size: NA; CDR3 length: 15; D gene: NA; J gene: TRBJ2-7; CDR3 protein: CASSIASGDPYEQYF; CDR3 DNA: TGTGCCAGTAGTATAGCGTCAGGGGACCCCTACGAGCAGTACTTC
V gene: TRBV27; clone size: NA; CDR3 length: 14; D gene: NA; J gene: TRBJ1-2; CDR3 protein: CASSLSLGDTGYTF; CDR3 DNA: TGTGCCAGCAGTTTATCGCTAGGGGATACAGGCTACACCTTC
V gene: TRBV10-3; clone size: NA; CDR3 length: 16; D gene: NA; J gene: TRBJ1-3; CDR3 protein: CAIRNSEGLSGNTIYF; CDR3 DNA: TGTGCCATCAGGAATTCGGAGGGTCTTTCTGGAAACACCATATATTTT
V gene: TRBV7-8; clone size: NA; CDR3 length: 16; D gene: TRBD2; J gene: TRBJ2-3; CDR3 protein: CASSLVRRGSADTQYF; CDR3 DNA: TGTGCCAGCAGCTTAGTAAGGCGGGGGAGCGCAGATACGCAGTATTTT
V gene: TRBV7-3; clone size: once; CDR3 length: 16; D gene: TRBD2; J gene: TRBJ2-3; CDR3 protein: CASSSRTSGIADTQYF; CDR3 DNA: TGTGCCAGCAGCTCGAGGACTAGCGGGATAGCAGATACGCAGTATTTT
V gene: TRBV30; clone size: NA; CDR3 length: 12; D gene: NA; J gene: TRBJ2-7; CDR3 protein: CAWTLGNYEQYF; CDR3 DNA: TGTGCCTGGACTCTGGGTAACTACGAGCAGTACTTC
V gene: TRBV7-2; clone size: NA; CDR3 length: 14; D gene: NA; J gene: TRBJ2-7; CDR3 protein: CASSLQRIEGEQYF; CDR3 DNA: TGTGCCAGCAGCCTACAGAGAATTGAGGGCGAGCAGTACTTC
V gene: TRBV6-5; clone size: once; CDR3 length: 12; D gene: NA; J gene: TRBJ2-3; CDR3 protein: CASSYVGDTQYF; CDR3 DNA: TGTGCCAGCAGTTATGTGGGAGATACGCAGTATTTT
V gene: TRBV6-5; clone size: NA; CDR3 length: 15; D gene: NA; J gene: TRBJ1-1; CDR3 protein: CASSYTRFVNTEAFF; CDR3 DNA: TGTGCCAGCAGTTACACCCGGTTTGTGAACACTGAAGCTTTCTTT
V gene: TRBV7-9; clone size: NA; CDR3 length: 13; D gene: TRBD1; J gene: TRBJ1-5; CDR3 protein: CASRGQGNQPQHF; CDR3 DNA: TGTGCCAGCAGGGGACAGGGGAATCAGCCCCAGCATTTT
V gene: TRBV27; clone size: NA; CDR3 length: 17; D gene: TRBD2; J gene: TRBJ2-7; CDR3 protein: CASSPRGLAGNPREQYF; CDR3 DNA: TGTGCCAGCAGTCCACGGGGACTAGCGGGGAACCCACGCGAGCAGTACTTC